This note documents a single T cell receptor beta chain sequence. Which antigen it targets is not known. Per-nucleotide qualities are absent, and no much larger clonotype sits a single base away. The sample belongs to a study of blood T cell repertoires in COVID-19 (dated by TCRdb to about 2020). In the study overall: The collaborator samples originated in the United States, Italy and Spain and spanned the acute and convalescent phases of COVID-19. The material from the prospective study consisted of cDNA or gDNA derived from T cells, B-cell-depleted T cells, or PBMCs. The dataset comprised deeply sampled blood TCRbeta repertoires from subjects exposed to, actively infected with, or recovered from COVID-19. The repertoires were released in a freely available public database intended as a resource for research on the immune response to SARS-CoV-2. Samples were obtained from the ongoing ImmuneRACE study (first 160 participants) and from 1,254 subjects provided by 6 global collaborators. Nearly every sample came with metadata listing a de-identified subject ID, COVID-19 status, age in years and sex. Where available, HLA class I and class II types were taken from metadata supplied by the sample provider and were not determined by assay-based typing.

Beyond this particular receptor, the publication reports: How much clinical and demographic metadata was included differed by source and by participant, and the metadata was provided uncurated.

TCRbeta CDR3 regions were amplified from genomic DNA by means of the immunoSEQ Assay, a bias-controlled multiplex PCR. The authors' analysis ran thus. The number of nucleated cells in each sample was estimated by amplification of reference gene primers within the assay. Sequence reads were collapsed and filtered to measure the absolute abundance of every unique TCRbeta CDR3 rearrangement. Productive Simpson clonality was computed per sample as the square root of Simpson's diversity index over productive rearrangements. The clones in this table, taken by TCRdb from immuneACCESS, are in-frame only. Not every clone is retained; where verified, under half of the shortfall comes from an unresolved V gene, and the cause of the rest is unknown. V, J and clone size are taken as reported in that table, and D and trimming were inferred from the DNA itself. In all, the sample holds some 160,000 clones, and roughly four fifths of those were seen once. Roughly 1.9% of the sample belongs to the ten largest clones.

Collaborating institutions collected whole blood in K2EDTA tubes following their own protocols. Collaborator samples were shipped for TCRbeta analysis as frozen whole blood, isolated PBMCs, or DNA extracted from either sample type. Specimen: peripheral blood. The source of this sequence is an elderly woman with acute or convalescent COVID-19.

The CDR3 in this case is CASSSGTGASNQPQHF. The DNA reads as follows: TGCGCCAGCAGCTCCGGGACAGGCGCTAGCAATCAGCCCCAGCATTTT. This chain is built from TRBV5-1 and TRBJ1-5; 8 junctional bases match TRBD1. At the junction V is shortened by 3 bases and J by 0 bases; bases outside the gene matches: 5. The CDR3 spans 16 residues, from the cysteine through the phenylalanine. The sequence is cut down to CDR3 DNA, 48 bases in frame from base 1. Sequences SGHRS (CDR1) and YFSETQ (CDR2) are obtained from the germline V gene.